Given below is one TCR beta chain in context. This specimen belongs to a study of memory CD4+ T cells and cytomegalovirus serostatus. Repertoires were generated with immunoSEQ multiplex PCR, while TCRdb's copy carries only in-frame clones and drops some. The sample records 40,000 to 60,000 clones, over 75% being singletons. The sort gate was single viable CD3+CD4+CD8-CD45RO+ cells for memory CD4+ T cells. Total CD4+ T cells were enriched by CD4 positive selection. Trimming removed 4 bases from V and 7 bases from J; junction bases left unmatched: 9. Germline CDR1 reads SGHTA; CDR2 reads FQGNSA. This CDR3 comprises 14 residues.

This sequence joins TRBV7-2 and TRBJ2-5, with 7 bases lining up with TRBD2. The sequencing sample was made of memory CD4+ T cells from blood. This TCR was sampled from an adult in good health and CMV-seronegative. In DNA form, the CDR3 reads TGTGCCAGCAGCTCGGGACTATCGGGGCGGACCCAGTACTTC. Translated: CASSSGLSGRTQYF.